This entry concerns a single T cell receptor (beta chain). The antigen is not known. The trim removed 5 bases at V and 10 bases at J, leaving 6 bases unmatched. Germline CDR1 and CDR2: SGHTA and FQGTGA. The CDR3 contains 14 residues. The sample belongs to a study of T cells in Graves' hyperthyroidism and ophthalmopathy. Background on the study: Peripheral blood was collected at initial diagnosis, before any treatment. Study-wide results and limits: Most expanded thyroid clonotypes above 0.001 also appeared in blood.

The source material, RNA transcripts, was used to amplify TCR beta CDR3 regions. The TCR CDR3 first-round RT-PCR relied on the HTBI primer set. TCRdb itself ran the multiplex PCR reads through MiXCR, one entry per CDR3 protein. Among some 400,000 distinct CDR3 sequences, roughly 12% were seen once, and the ten largest hold less than 25%. In making diagnoses, clinical symptoms, serum thyroxine and TRAb, thyroid ultrasound and orbital computed tomography were all used. The sequence derives from a man aged 30-40 years with Graves' hyperthyroidism that later progressed to Graves' ophthalmopathy. V is TRBV7-3 and J is TRBJ1-6, with 9 bases matching TRBD1. Source material: blood. In nucleotides, the CDR3 is TGTGCCAGCAGCCGGGGACAGGGTTTGTCACCCCTCCACTTT. Translating it yields CASSRGQGLSPLHF. Based on the CDR3 plus reference TRBV7-3 and TRBJ1-6, the full variable domain is GAGVSQTPSNKVTEKGKYVELRCDPISGHTALYWYRQSLGQGPEFLIYFQGTGAADDSGLPNDRFFAVRPEGSVSTLKIQRTERGDSAVYLCASSRGQGLSPLHFGNGTRLTVT.